The clone carrying this T cell receptor (beta chain) was seen only a few times. Antigen specificity is unknown. Each CDR3 protein is one row after TCRdb ran MiXCR on the RT-PCR reads. This table holds about 520,000 distinct CDR3 sequences, about 25% found once. The sample comes from a study of response to subunit inactivated influenza vaccine. This CDR3 region has 16 residues. Germline V CDR1 and CDR2: MDHEN, SYDVKM. V was cut by 2 bases and J by 2 bases, with 12 bases left in between. Study-level results: The authors offered the suggestion that each seasonal influenza vaccination recruits few new T cells.

The receptor comes from a man between 45 and 60 years old who received an inactivated influenza vaccine. The V gene is TRBV28, the J gene TRBJ2-2; D may be TRBD1 (5 bases). The source material was CD4+ T cells sorted from PBMCs, sampled 4 to 6 days after vaccination. The CDR3 DNA is TGTGCCAGCAGTTTACAGTGGCAGGGCAACACCGGGGAGCTGTTTTTT. It encodes CASSLQWQGNTGELFF. Full variable domain (outside the CDR3, taken from reference TRBV28 and TRBJ2-2): DVKVTQSSRYLVKRTGEKVFLECVQDMDHENMFWYRQDPGLGLRLIYFSYDVKMKEKGDIPEGYSVSREKKERFSLILESASTNQTSMYLCASSLQWQGNTGELFFGEGSRLTVL.